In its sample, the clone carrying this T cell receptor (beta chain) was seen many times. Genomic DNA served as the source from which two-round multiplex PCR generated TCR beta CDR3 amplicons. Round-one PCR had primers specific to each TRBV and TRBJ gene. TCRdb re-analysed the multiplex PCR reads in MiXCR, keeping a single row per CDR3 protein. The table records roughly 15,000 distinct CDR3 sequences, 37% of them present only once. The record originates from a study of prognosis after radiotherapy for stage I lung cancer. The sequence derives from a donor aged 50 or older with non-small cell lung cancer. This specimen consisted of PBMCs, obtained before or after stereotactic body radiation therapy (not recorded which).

CDR3 in amino acids: CASSPTVGAGQKGANVLTF. Written as DNA, the CDR3 is TGTGCCAGCAGCCCCACCGTTGGGGCAGGACAGAAGGGGGCCAACGTCCTGACTTTC. This chain connects TRBV7-2 to TRBJ2-6, with D tentatively TRBD1 (6 bases). Deletions cut 5 bases from V and 4 bases from J, with 24 bases between. This CDR3 spans 19 amino acids. Germline V gives CDR1 SGHTA, CDR2 FQGNSA.